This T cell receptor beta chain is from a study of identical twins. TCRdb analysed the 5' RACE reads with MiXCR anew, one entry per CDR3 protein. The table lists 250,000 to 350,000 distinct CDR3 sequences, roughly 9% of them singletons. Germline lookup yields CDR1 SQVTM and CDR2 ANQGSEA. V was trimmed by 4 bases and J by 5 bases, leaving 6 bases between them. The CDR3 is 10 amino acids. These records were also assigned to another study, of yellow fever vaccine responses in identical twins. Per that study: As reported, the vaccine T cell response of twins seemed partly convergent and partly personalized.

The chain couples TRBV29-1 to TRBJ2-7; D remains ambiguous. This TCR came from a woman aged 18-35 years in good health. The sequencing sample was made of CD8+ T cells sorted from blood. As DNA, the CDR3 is TGCAGCGTTGTTCTCGACGAGCAGTACTTC. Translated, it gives CSVVLDEQYF.